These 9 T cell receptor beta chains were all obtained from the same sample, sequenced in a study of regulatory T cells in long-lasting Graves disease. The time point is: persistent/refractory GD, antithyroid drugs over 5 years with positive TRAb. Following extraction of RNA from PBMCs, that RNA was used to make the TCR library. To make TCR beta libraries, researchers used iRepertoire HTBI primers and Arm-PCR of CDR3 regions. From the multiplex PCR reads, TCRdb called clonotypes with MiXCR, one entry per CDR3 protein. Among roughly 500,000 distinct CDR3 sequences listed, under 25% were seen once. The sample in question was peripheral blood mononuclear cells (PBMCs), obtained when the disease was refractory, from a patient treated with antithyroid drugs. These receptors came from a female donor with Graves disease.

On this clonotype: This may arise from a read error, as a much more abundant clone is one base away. CDR3 bases: TGTGCCTGGAGTGTAGGGGTAGCGGATGAGACCCAGTACTTC. Translated: CAWSVGVADETQYF. The chain uses TRBV30 and TRBJ2-5; tentatively, D is TRBD2 (6 bases). The CDR3 covers 14 residues. Germline values: CDR1 GTSNPN, CDR2 SVGIG (reference sequence). Trimming pared 0 bases from V and 5 bases from J, leaving 13 bases between.

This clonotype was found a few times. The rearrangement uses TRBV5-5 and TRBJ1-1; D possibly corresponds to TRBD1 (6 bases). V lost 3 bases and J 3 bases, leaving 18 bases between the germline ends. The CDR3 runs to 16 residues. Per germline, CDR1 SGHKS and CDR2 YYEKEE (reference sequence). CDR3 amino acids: CASSSLWGARDTEAFF. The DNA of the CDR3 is TGTGCCAGCAGCTCCTTGTGGGGGGCGAGGGACACTGAAGCTTTCTTT.

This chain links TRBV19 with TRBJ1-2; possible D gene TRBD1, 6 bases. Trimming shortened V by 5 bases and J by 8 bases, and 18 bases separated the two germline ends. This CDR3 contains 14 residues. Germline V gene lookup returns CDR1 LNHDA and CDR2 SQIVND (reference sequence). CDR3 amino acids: CASSPPGGAQGYTF. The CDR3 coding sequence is TGTGCCAGTAGTCCCCCTGGGGGGGCCCAAGGCTACACCTTC.

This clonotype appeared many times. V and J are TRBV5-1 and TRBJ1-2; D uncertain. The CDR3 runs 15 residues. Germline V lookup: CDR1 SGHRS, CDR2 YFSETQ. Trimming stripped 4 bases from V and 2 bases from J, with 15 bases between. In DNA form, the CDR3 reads TGCGCCAGCAGCCCCCACCTACAGCTAAACTATGGCTACACCTTC. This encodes CASSPHLQLNYGYTF.

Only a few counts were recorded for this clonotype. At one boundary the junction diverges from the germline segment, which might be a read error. CDR3 loop: CATRETATGEPFF. The CDR3 DNA is TGTGCCACCAGGGAGACCGCTACCGGGGAGCCGTTTTTT. The V call is TRBV24-1, the J call TRBJ2-2, with a tentative D call TRBD2 (5 bases). There are 13 residues in the CDR3. CDR1 KGHDR and CDR2 SFDVKD come from the germline V gene.

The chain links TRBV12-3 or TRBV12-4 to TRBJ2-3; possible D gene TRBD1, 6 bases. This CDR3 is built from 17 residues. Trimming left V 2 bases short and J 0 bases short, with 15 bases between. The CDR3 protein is CASSLMGAAASTDTQYF. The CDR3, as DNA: TGTGCCAGCAGTTTAATGGGGGCGGCGGCTAGCACAGATACGCAGTATTTT.

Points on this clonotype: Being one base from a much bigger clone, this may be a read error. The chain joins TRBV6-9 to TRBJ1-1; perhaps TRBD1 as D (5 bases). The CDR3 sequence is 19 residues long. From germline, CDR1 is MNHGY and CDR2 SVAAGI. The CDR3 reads CASSYSRQRGDQMNTEDFF. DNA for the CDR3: TGTGCCAGCAGTTACTCACGGCAACGGGGGGACCAAATGAACACTGAAGATTTCTTT.

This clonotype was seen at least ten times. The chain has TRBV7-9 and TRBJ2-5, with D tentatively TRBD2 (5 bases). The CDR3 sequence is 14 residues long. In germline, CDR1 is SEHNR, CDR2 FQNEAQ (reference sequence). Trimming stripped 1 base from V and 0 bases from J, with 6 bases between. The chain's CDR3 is CASSLDGNQETQYF. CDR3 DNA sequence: TGTGCCAGCAGCTTAGACGGGAACCAAGAGACCCAGTACTTC. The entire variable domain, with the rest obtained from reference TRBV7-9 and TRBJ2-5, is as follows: DTGVSQNPRHKITKRGQNVTFRCDPISEHNRLYWYRQTLGQGPEFLTYFQNEAQLEKSRLLSDRFSAERPKGSFSTLEIQRTEQGDSAMYLCASSLDGNQETQYFGPGTRLLVL.

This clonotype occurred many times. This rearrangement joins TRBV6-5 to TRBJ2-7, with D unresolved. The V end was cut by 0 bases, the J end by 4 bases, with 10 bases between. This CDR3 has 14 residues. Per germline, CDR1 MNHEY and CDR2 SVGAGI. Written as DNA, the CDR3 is TGTGCCAGCAGTTACTCTCTCGACTCGTACGAGCAGTACTTC. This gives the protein CASSYSLDSYEQYF.